This TCR beta chain originates from a study of graft-versus-host responses after intestinal transplantation (dated by TCRdb to about 2021). For the wider study: The transplants that recipients received were multivisceral, liver-intestinal, or isolated intestinal. Donor T cell macrochimerism was defined as a peak of at least 4% donor T cells among recipient peripheral blood mononuclear cells. All recipients received anti-thymocyte globulin induction followed by maintenance tacrolimus and steroids for around three years. After intestinal transplantation, graft-versus-host and host-versus-graft alloreactive T cell clones in the graft, circulation and bone marrow were tracked using bulk TCR-beta CDR3 sequencing. Alloreactive clones were identified by sequencing pre-transplant mixed lymphocyte reaction products and comparing them with unstimulated pre-transplant donor and recipient T cells. Rather than being sequenced by the commercial service, samples from a few later patients were sequenced in-house on an Illumina MiSeq and processed with MiXCR. The cohort enrolled 20 to 30 intestinal transplant recipients, one of whom was a retransplant, and 3 patients without pretransplant specimens were excluded. Paper-wide results and their limitations: Early after transplant, declines in HvG clones were associated with peak levels of circulating GvH clones. In the allografts of patients with donor T cell macrochimerism, GvH to HvG T cell clonal ratios were high. GvH clones were found in recipient bone marrow, and some of the GvH clones appeared earlier in ileal mucosa or blood, which is consistent with an intestinal mucosal origin. Conclusions were limited by the relatively low number and heterogeneity of intestinal transplant patients.

Library preparation employed the immunoSEQ multiplex PCR assay. For most patients, genomic DNA was isolated with the Qiagen DNeasy Blood and Tissue Kit and sent frozen to Adaptive Biotechnologies for TCR sequencing. For most patients, genomic DNA was subjected to high-throughput TCR-beta CDR3 sequencing by Adaptive Biotechnologies. As for the original processing: TCR sequencing data were retrieved from Adaptive's ImmunoSEQ software for 18 patients, whereas a few other patients were processed with MiXCR and VDJtools. CD4 versus CD8 sorting errors were corrected by removing sequences found in both subsets at a frequency ratio below 5:1. CDR3 nucleotide sequences shared between donor and recipient were removed because the origin of such sequences could not be assigned. At least 2-fold expansion over unstimulated cells and a minimum CFSE-low frequency of 0.002% (template counts) or 0.001% (read counts) were required for clones to be classified as alloreactive. A clone was considered mappable if detected in the sequenced pre-transplant spleen, lymph node, or MLR CFSE-low populations of the donor or recipient. The cumulative frequency of alloreactive clones was calculated as a percentage of all sequences, weighted by copy number. In its TCRdb copy, this immuneACCESS table keeps in-frame sequences only and misses some clones. Where compared with another copy, unresolved V genes explain less than half of these, and the others have no known cause. V, J and clone size were drawn from that table, and D and trimming were deduced from the DNA. The sample table shows some 140,000 clones, and around nine tenths are seen once. Of the sample, roughly 0.19% falls within the top ten clones.

Trimmed from V: 5 bases; trimmed from J: 4 bases; junction bases lacking a gene match: 10. The cysteine opens and the phenylalanine closes a CDR3 of 16 amino acids. Only CDR3 DNA is held: 48 bases, read in frame from base 1. CDR1 and CDR2, per the germline V gene, are SGHTA and FQGNSA. Comment on this clone: The target of this receptor is not known. Base qualities are not provided; no much larger clone lies one nucleotide away.

Explained via the paper, the time point label denotes: cells obtained before transplantation from donor or recipient. CD3+CD4+ and CD3+CD8+ populations were FACS-sorted from unstimulated pre-transplant donor and recipient cells taken from spleen or lymph nodes. The material sequenced was unstimulated CD4+ T cells sorted from spleen or lymph node cells, taken before intestinal transplant. This receptor was identified in a human donor who received an intestinal transplant. The chain employs TRBV7-2 and TRBJ1-2; 10 of the junction bases match TRBD1. This receptor carries the CDR3 CASSRPGTGVGYGYTF. The nucleotides are TGTGCCAGCAGCCGACCAGGGACAGGGGTAGGCTATGGCTACACCTTC.